These T cell receptor beta chains were read from a single sample in a study of CD8 T cells in ankylosing spondylitis. One entry per CDR3 protein results from TCRdb running MiXCR on the 5' RACE reads. Among about 300,000 distinct CDR3 sequences listed, around 10% were seen once. Sequenced sample: blood, either unsorted or a sorted T cell fraction (not recorded which). Source of these receptors: a female donor with ankylosing spondylitis or in good health (not recorded which). The conserved cysteine and the conserved F or W are not part of the CDR3 here. D genes are given only for firm matches. Size is stated for part of the rows, as once, few or many counts, or as a class when the clone is expanded.

v_call clone_size d_call cdr3_aa
TRBV4-1 NA NA ASSPSRDSNQPQH
TRBV5-1 many TRBD1 ASSTGREGQGAIWSSYNEQF
TRBV12-3/TRBV12-4 many NA ASGDFHTDTQY
TRBV5-1 many TRBD1 ASERTGGSGELF
TRBV27 many TRBD2 ASRMGGPMTDTQY
TRBV20-1 many TRBD1 SAKGGKNTEAF
TRBV5-1 many NA ASSSKSGANVLT
TRBV6-1 few NA ASIGFLGFGELF
TRBV25-1 many TRBD2 ASSESGQAGVRLSLD
TRBV5-1 many NA ATSPGHDTGELF
TRBV20-1 once TRBD2 SAPRLAGNPNEQF
TRBV5-1 many TRBD2 ASSLATSGTTDTQY
TRBV29-1 many NA SVRGPNEKLF
TRBV20-1 NA TRBD2 SARSSGRAPSYNEQF
TRBV20-1 many NA SAKPANTGELF
TRBV20-1 many TRBD2 SADRTSGYNEQF
TRBV27 NA TRBD1 ASSFTGTGDYEQY
TRBV7-2 many NA ASSSRAVYGYT
TRBV12-3/TRBV12-4 NA NA ASNLRGQPQH
TRBV29-1 many NA SVSQAPSTDTQY
TRBV12-3/TRBV12-4 NA TRBD2 ASGRTSGLANTGELF
TRBV5-1 many TRBD2 ASRLAGGGEQY
TRBV15 NA NA ATSRDKDTGELF
TRBV6-5 few NA ASSSIYNEQF
TRBV7-2 many TRBD1 ASSLGQGQGYGYT
TRBV7-9 NA NA ASSLHRDYGYT
TRBV28 NA NA ASRFPGERYEQY
TRBV4-3 NA TRBD2 ASSQGFSGRAVHNEQF
TRBV9 many NA ASSVAVSDQPQH
TRBV11-2 many NA ASSRLRNEQF
TRBV12-3/TRBV12-4 few TRBD2 ASSPSGGAGKTQY
TRBV5-1 many NA ASLKGGNTDTQY
TRBV12-3/TRBV12-4 many NA ASSPTDAVMNTEAF
TRBV7-9 many NA ASSPPDRERNIQY
TRBV27 many NA ASSLNPREGQPQH
TRBV18 NA TRBD2 ASSPRTSGFSGANVLT
TRBV11-1 many TRBD2 ATNSGTSGRSSYNEQF
TRBV29-1 many TRBD1 SVWTGNYGYT
TRBV5-1 many TRBD2 ASSYRTSGGAGETQY
TRBV10-2 many NA ASTGSGFTGELF
TRBV5-4 NA TRBD1 ASSFPGQGAKEQY
TRBV27 many TRBD1 ASSSRGGHEQF
TRBV28 many NA ASSLSGQGGYT
TRBV30 few NA AWSVEGSSYEQY
TRBV5-1 many NA ASSSPGRSPVEQF
TRBV5-1 many NA ASSSGSYGYT
TRBV12-3/TRBV12-4 many TRBD2 ASSPTGGLYNEQF
TRBV18 NA NA ASSPPVVETQY
TRBV7-2 many NA ASSLLGSWGNTEAF
TRBV5-1 many NA ASKASNYEQY
TRBV12-3/TRBV12-4 NA NA ASSLGVGFTNEQF
TRBV20-1 few NA SARDIGSSYNSPLH